This T cell receptor (beta chain) comes out of a study of blood T cells in healthy people across ages. Using a J-beta primer mix together with a sample-barcoded 5' primer, a second PCR was run for roughly 6 to 11 cycles. Unique molecular identifiers of 12 random nucleotides labeled each cDNA. TCRdb used MiXCR to reprocess the 5' RACE reads, holding one entry per CDR3 protein. The sample has under 2 million distinct CDR3 sequences; about 35% are singletons. This clonotype was observed a few times. This clonotype was obtained from a woman in her 30s in good health. Sequencing input: blood.

Here the CDR3 reads CASSGLRESYGYTF. The DNA for the CDR3 is TGTGCCAGCAGCGGACTCAGGGAAAGCTATGGCTACACCTTC. The chain employs TRBV9 and TRBJ1-2, with D maybe TRBD1 (5 bases). There are 14 residues in the CDR3. Germline CDR1 reads SGDLS; CDR2 reads YYNGEE. V was pared by 3 bases and J by 4 bases, with 13 bases between.